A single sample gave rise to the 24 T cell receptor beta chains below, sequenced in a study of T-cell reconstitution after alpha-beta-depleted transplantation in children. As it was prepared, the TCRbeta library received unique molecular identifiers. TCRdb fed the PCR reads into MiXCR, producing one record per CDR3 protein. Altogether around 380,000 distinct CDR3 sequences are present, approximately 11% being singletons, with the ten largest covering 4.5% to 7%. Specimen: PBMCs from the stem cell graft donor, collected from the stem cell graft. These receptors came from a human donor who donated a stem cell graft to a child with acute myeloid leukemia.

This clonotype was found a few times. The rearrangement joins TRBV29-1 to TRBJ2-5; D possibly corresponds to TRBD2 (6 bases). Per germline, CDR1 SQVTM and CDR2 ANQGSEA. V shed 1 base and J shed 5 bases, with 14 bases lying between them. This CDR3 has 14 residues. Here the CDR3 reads CSVEARLVPETQYF. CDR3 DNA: TGCAGCGTTGAAGCCCGACTAGTCCCTGAGACCCAGTACTTC.

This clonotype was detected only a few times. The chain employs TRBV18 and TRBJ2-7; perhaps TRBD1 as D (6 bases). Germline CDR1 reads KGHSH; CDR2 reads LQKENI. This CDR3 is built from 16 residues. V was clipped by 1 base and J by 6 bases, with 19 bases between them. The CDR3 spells CASSPLGAGDFAEQYV. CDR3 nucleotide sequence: TGTGCCAGCTCACCACTCGGGGCAGGGGATTTCGCCGAGCAGTACGTC.

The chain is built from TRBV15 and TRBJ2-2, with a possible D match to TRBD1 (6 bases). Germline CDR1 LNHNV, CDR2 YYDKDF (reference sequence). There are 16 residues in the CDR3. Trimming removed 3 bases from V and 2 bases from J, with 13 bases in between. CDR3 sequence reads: CATSSDRRPNTGELFF. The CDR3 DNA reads TGTGCCACCAGCAGCGACAGGCGGCCTAACACCGGGGAGCTGTTTTTT. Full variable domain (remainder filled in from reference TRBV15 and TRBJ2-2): DAMVIQNPRYQVTQFGKPVTLSCSQTLNHNVMYWYQQKSSQAPKLLFHYYDKDFNNEADTPDNFQSRRPNTSFCFLDIRSPGLGDTAMYLCATSSDRRPNTGELFFGEGSRLTVL.

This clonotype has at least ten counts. CDR3 coding DNA: TGCAGTGCTCCCTCTTCGAGCGGGGGACGCACAGATACGCAGTATTTT. Protein: CSAPSSSGGRTDTQYF. The chain links TRBV20-1 to TRBJ2-3, with TRBD2 identical over 8 bases. Looked up from germline, CDR1 is DFQATT and CDR2 is SNEGSKA (reference sequence). The trim removed 5 bases at V and 1 base at J, leaving 11 bases unmatched. The CDR3 length is 16 residues.

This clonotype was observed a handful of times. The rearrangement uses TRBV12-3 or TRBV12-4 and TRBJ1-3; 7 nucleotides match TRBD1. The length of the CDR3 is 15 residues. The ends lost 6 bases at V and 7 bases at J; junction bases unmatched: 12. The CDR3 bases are TGTGCCAGCAGCCCGACCTCAGGGGGATTCAACACCATATATTTT. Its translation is CASSPTSGGFNTIYF.

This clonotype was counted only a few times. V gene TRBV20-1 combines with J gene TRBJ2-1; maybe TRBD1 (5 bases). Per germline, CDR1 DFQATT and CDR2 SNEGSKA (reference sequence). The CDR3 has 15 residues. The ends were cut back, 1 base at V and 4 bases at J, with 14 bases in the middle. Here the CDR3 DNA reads TGCAGTGCTAGAGCCGTGCTGACAGATTACAATGAGCAGTTCTTC. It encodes CSARAVLTDYNEQFF.

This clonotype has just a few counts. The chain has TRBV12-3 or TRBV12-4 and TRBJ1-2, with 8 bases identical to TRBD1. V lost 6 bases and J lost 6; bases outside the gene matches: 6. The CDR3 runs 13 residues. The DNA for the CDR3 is TGTGCCAGCAGAGGAGCAGGGGGCCATGGCTACACCTTC. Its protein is CASRGAGGHGYTF.

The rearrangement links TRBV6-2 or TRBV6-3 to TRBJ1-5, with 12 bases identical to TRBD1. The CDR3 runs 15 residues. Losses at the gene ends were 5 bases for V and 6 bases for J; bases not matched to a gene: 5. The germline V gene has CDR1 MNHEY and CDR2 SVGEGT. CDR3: CASSGRDRGRQPQHF. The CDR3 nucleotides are TGTGCCAGCAGTGGCCGGGACAGGGGGCGTCAGCCCCAGCATTTT.

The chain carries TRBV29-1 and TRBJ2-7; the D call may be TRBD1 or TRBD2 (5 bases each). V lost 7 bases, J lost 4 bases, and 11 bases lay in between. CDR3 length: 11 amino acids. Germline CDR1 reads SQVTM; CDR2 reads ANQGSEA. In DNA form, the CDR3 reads TGCAGCGCCGGGGACGGATACGAGCAGTACGTC. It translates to CSAGDGYEQYV.

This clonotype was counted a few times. CDR3 loop: CASSRQGRRETQYF. CDR3 DNA sequence: TGCGCCAGCAGCCGCCAGGGACGTAGAGAGACCCAGTACTTC. This chain links TRBV4-1 with TRBJ2-5; TRBD1 or TRBD2 may be the D gene (5 bases each). The germline gives CDR1 MGHRA, CDR2 YSYEKL. V was cut by 4 bases and J by 4 bases, with 13 bases left in between. The CDR3 spans 14 residues.

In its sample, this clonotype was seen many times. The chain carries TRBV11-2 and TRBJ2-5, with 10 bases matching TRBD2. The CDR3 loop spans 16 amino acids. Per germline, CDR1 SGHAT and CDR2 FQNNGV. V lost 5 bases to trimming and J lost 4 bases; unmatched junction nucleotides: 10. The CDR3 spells CASSPMGLAGVETQYF. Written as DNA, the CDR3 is TGTGCCAGCAGCCCCATGGGGCTAGCGGGAGTAGAGACCCAGTACTTC. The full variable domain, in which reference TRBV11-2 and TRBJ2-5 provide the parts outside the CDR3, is EAGVAQSPRYKIIEKRQSVAFWCNPISGHATLYWYQQILGQGPKLLIQFQNNGVVDDSQLPKDRFSAERLKGVDSTLKIQPAKLEDSAVYLCASSPMGLAGVETQYFGPGTRLLVL.

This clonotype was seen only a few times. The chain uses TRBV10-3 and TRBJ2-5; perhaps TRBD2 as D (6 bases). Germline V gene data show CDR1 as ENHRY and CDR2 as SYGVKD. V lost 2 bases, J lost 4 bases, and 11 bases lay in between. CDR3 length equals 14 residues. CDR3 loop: CAISERGSGETQYF. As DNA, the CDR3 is TGTGCCATCAGTGAGCGGGGGTCAGGAGAGACCCAGTACTTC.

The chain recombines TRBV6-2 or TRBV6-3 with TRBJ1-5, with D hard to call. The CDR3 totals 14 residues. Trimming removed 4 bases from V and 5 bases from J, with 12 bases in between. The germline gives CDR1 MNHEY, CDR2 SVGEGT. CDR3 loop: CASSLGQQYQPQHF. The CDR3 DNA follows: TGTGCCAGCAGTTTAGGTCAGCAGTATCAGCCCCAGCATTTT.

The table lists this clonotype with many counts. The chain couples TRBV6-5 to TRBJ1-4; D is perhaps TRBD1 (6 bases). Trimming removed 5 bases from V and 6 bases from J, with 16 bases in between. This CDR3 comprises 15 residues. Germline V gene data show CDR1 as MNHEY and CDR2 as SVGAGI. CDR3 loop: CASSLGQPRDEKLFF. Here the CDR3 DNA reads TGTGCCAGCAGTCTTGGACAGCCGAGAGATGAAAAACTGTTTTTT.

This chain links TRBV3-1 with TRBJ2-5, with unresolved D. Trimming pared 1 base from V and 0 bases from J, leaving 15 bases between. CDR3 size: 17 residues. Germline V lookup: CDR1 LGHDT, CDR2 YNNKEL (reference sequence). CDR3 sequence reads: CASSQAQDRRNQETQYF. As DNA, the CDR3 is TGTGCCAGCAGCCAAGCCCAGGACCGAAGAAACCAAGAGACCCAGTACTTC.

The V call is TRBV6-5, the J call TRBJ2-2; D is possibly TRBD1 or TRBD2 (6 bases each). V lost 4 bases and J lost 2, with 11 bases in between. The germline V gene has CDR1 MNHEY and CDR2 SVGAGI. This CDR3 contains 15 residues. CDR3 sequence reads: CASSFGGTNTGELFF. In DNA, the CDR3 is TGTGCCAGCAGTTTCGGGGGCACTAACACCGGGGAGCTGTTTTTT.

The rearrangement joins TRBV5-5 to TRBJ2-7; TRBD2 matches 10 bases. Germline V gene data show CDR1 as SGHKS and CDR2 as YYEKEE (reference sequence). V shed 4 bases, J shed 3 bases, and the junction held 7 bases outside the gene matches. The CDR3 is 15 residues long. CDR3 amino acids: CASSHLAGGLYEQYV. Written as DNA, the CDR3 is TGTGCCAGCAGCCATTTAGCGGGGGGACTCTACGAGCAGTACGTC.

The CDR3 sequence: CASSASGRWDTGELFF. For the CDR3, the DNA is TGTGCCAGCAGCGCCAGCGGGAGATGGGACACCGGGGAGCTGTTTTTT. This chain uses TRBV9 with TRBJ2-2, with 8 bases fitting TRBD2. The CDR3 extends over 16 amino acids. The ends lost 3 bases at V and 3 bases at J; junction bases unmatched: 7. The germline gives CDR1 SGDLS, CDR2 YYNGEE.

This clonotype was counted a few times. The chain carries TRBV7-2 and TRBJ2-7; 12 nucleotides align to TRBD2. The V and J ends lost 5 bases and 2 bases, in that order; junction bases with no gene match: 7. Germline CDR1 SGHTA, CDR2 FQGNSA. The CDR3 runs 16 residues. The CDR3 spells CASSPKLAGGTYEQYF. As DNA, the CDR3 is TGTGCCAGCAGCCCCAAACTAGCGGGAGGAACCTACGAGCAGTACTTC.

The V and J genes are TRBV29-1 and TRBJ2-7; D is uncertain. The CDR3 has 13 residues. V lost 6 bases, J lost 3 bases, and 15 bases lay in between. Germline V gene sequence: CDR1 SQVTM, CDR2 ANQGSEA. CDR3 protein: CSVRSSSDYEQYF. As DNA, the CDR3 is TGCAGCGTCCGTTCGAGCTCCGACTACGAGCAGTACTTC.

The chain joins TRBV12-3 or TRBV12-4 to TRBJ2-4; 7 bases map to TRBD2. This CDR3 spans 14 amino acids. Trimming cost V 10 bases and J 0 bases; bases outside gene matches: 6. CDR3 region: CAISSGVAKNIQYF. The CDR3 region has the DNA TGTGCCATCTCTAGCGGAGTAGCCAAAAACATTCAGTACTTC.

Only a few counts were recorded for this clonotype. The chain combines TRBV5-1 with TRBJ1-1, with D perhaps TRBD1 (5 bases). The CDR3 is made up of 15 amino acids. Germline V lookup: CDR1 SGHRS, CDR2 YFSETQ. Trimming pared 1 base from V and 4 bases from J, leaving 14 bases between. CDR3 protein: CASSLSGGGSTEAFF. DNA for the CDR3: TGCGCCAGCAGCTTGTCTGGGGGGGGATCCACTGAAGCTTTCTTT. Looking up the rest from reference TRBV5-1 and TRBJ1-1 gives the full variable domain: KAGVTQTPRYLIKTRGQQVTLSCSPISGHRSVSWYQQTPGQGLQFLFEYFSETQRNKGNFPGRFSGRQFSNSRSEMNVSTLELGDSALYLCASSLSGGGSTEAFFGQGTRLTVV.

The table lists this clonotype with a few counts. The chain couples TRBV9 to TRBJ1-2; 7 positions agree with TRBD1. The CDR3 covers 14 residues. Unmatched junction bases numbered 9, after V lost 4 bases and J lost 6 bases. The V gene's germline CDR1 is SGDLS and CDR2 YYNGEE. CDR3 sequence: CASSPGTAENGYTF. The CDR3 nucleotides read TGTGCCAGCAGCCCCGGGACAGCGGAGAATGGCTACACCTTC.

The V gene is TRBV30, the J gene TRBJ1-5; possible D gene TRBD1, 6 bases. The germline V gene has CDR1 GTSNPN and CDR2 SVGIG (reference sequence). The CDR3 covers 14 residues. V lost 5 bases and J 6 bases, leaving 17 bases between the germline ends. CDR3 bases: TGTGCCTGGGCCCTGGCAGGGGCTAGTCAGCCCCAGCATTTT. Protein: CAWALAGASQPQHF.